These 18 T cell receptor beta chains came from one sample sequenced in a study of beta chain features in type 1 diabetes. Study outcomes and limitations: All four CD4+ subsets of Type 1 diabetes patients contained TCRB CDR3s that were moderately but significantly shorter.

Antigens of these TCRs are unknown. What was sequenced were expressed TCRB transcripts, since all of the isolated RNA had been reverse transcribed. Measured with immunoSEQ multiplex PCR; TCRdb has only the in-frame clones, and not every one. The table shows approximately 250,000 clones, with 24% occurring only once. The material sequenced was naive CD4+ T cells from blood. These receptors came from a woman aged 25 to 39 with type 1 diabetes.

V usage is TRBV11-2 and J usage is TRBJ2-1; 7 nucleotides match TRBD2. Germline assignment: CDR1 SGHAT and CDR2 FQNNGV. This CDR3 contains 15 residues. The J segment lost 2 bases and the V segment lost 0 bases, leaving 1 base of the junction unmatched. In DNA, the CDR3 is TGTGCCAGCAGCTTAGAGGGAGGGGCCTACAATGAGCAGTTCTTC. As protein: CASSLEGGAYNEQFF.

A few counts support this clone. This sequence joins TRBV5-4 and TRBJ2-1; 8 bases line up with TRBD2. The CDR3 extends over 15 amino acids. The V gene end was trimmed by 0 bases and the J gene end by 6 bases; junction bases not matched to a gene: 5. CDR1 and CDR2 from the germline V gene are SGHNT and YYREEE (reference sequence). CDR3 region: CASSLVRLAGNEQFF. In DNA, the CDR3 is TGTGCCAGCAGCTTGGTTCGGCTAGCGGGCAATGAGCAGTTCTTC.

This clone has more than one count but fewer than ten. The gene calls are TRBV29-1 and TRBJ1-1, with 9 positions matching TRBD1. The ends lost 6 bases at V and 4 bases at J; junction bases unmatched: 9. CDR3 length: 14 amino acids. The germline gives CDR1 SQVTM, CDR2 ANQGSEA. CDR3 in amino acids: CSVGRDRALTEAFF. The CDR3 DNA sequence: TGCAGCGTGGGGAGGGACAGGGCCCTCACTGAAGCTTTCTTT.

The rearrangement uses TRBV7-3 and TRBJ2-1; D is undetermined. This CDR3 region has 13 residues. The V gene's germline CDR1 is SGHTA and CDR2 FQGTGA. V was shortened by 2 bases and J by 8 bases, with 10 bases between the two germline ends. CDR3 coding DNA: TGTGCCAGCAGCTTAGCCTTAGTCCATGAGCAGTTCTTC. Translation: CASSLALVHEQFF.

This clone showed up just once. V and J are TRBV28 and TRBJ1-1; D is possibly TRBD1 (6 bases). CDR3 length: 11 amino acids. The germline V gene encodes CDR1 MDHEN and CDR2 SYDVKM. The CDR3 loop reads CATGRDTEAFF. CDR3 nucleotides: TGTGCTACAGGGAGGGACACTGAAGCTTTCTTT.

This clone was counted between two and nine times. The chain employs TRBV25-1 and TRBJ2-7, with TRBD1 matching over 8 bases. With 3 bases clipped from V and 3 bases from J, the junction kept 10 bases outside the gene matches. The CDR3 sequence is 16 residues long. Germline CDR1 reads MGHDK; CDR2 reads SYGVNS. The CDR3 region is CASSDGPGQGIYEQYF. The DNA for the CDR3 is TGTGCCAGCAGTGACGGTCCTGGACAGGGAATCTACGAGCAGTACTTC.

The chain combines TRBV30 with TRBJ2-1; weak D call: TRBD2 (6 bases). The CDR3 is 14 residues long. From germline, CDR1 is GTSNPN and CDR2 SVGIG (reference sequence). V was cut by 3 bases and J by 3 bases, with 12 bases left in between. The CDR3 nucleotides are TGTGCCTGGAGCCCGGGACTTAACTACAATGAGCAGTTCTTC. Protein product: CAWSPGLNYNEQFF.

This chain joins TRBV6-5 and TRBJ2-7; 10 bases line up with TRBD2. Germline CDR1 is MNHEY and CDR2 is SVGAGI. The CDR3 extends over 16 amino acids. V lost 0 bases and J lost 3; bases outside the gene matches: 5. CDR3 residues: CASSYSRLAGLYEQYF. Written as DNA, the CDR3 is TGTGCCAGCAGTTACTCTCGACTAGCGGGCCTCTACGAGCAGTACTTC.

The chain employs TRBV10-3 and TRBJ2-3; 8 bases line up with TRBD2. J was trimmed by 4 bases and V by 5 bases; bases with no gene match: 5. Germline CDR1 ENHRY, CDR2 SYGVKD. This CDR3 contains 14 residues. Written as DNA, the CDR3 is TGTGCCATCAGTCAAGAGGGACTAGCAGATACGCAGTATTTT. Protein sequence: CAISQEGLADTQYF.

The chain has TRBV6-5 and TRBJ2-2; 7 bases are a match to TRBD1. The J segment lost 2 bases and the V segment lost 2 bases, leaving 2 bases of the junction unmatched. This CDR3 is built from 15 residues. Germline V lookup: CDR1 MNHEY, CDR2 SVGAGI. CDR3 sequence: CASSYRDSNTGELFF. CDR3 DNA: TGTGCCAGCAGTTACCGGGACAGTAACACCGGGGAGCTGTTTTTT.

The chain combines TRBV5-1 with TRBJ1-2; 8 bases are shared with TRBD1. The germline V gene has CDR1 SGHRS and CDR2 YFSETQ. The V gene end was trimmed by 4 bases and the J gene end by 2 bases; junction bases not matched to a gene: 4. This CDR3 spans 14 amino acids. CDR3: CASSGQGGNYGYTF. CDR3 coding DNA: TGCGCCAGCAGCGGACAGGGTGGGAACTATGGCTACACCTTC.

The chain combines TRBV2 with TRBJ2-1; TRBD1 matches 8 bases. The CDR3 loop spans 15 amino acids. The J segment lost 10 bases and the V segment lost 7 bases, leaving 15 bases of the junction unmatched. From germline, CDR1 is SNHLY and CDR2 FYNNEI. CDR3 bases: TGTGCCAGCATTCAAGGGACAGGACCCGGACACGAGCAGTTCTTC. Translated, it gives CASIQGTGPGHEQFF.

This clone showed up just a few times. The genes are TRBV11-3 and TRBJ1-1; D is unclear. CDR3 length equals 14 residues. The V end lost 1 base, the J end lost 0 bases, and 6 bases lay between the germline ends. Looked up from germline, CDR1 is SGHNT and CDR2 is YENEEA. CDR3 coding DNA: TGTGCCAGCAGCTTAGGGCGGATGAACACTGAAGCTTTCTTT. Residues: CASSLGRMNTEAFF. Full variable domain (remainder filled in from reference TRBV11-3 and TRBJ1-1): EAGVVQSPRYKIIEKKQPVAFWCNPISGHNTLYWYLQNLGQGPELLIRYENEEAVDDSQLPKDRFSAERLKGVDSTLKIQPAELGDSAVYLCASSLGRMNTEAFFGQGTRLTVV.

The V gene is TRBV27, the J gene TRBJ1-1; 7 bases match TRBD1. Germline CDR1 is MNHEY and CDR2 is SMNVEV (reference sequence). The V segment lost 2 bases and the J segment 6 bases; nucleotides outside the gene matches: 27. This CDR3 contains 21 residues. CDR3 coding DNA: TGTGCCAGCAGTTTAAGGTCCGGGACAGAATCCCTCTGGCCTCCATCCTCTGAAGCTTTCTTT. Encoded protein: CASSLRSGTESLWPPSSEAFF.

The V call is TRBV14, the J call TRBJ2-1; 8 nucleotides align to TRBD2. Losses at the gene ends were 0 bases for V and 15 bases for J; bases not matched to a gene: 10. The CDR3 consists of 14 residues. Germline CDR1 is SGHDN and CDR2 is FVKESK. The CDR3, as DNA: TGTGCCAGCAGCCAAGATTCCGCCGGGACTAGGCTGTTCTTC. It translates to CASSQDSAGTRLFF.

This clone was seen a few times. V gene TRBV9 combines with J gene TRBJ2-5; 13 bases align to TRBD2. Germline-derived CDR1 and CDR2 are SGDLS and YYNGEE. The J segment lost 4 bases and the V segment lost 4 bases, leaving 4 bases of the junction unmatched. The CDR3 spans 15 residues. In DNA, the CDR3 is TGTGCCAGCAGCCCGGGACTAGCGGGGAGAGAGACCCAGTACTTC. The encoded protein is CASSPGLAGRETQYF.

The chain links TRBV10-3 to TRBJ1-5, with D maybe TRBD1 (5 bases). This CDR3 is 14 amino acids long. Trimming took off 3 bases at V and 7 bases at J, with 13 bases between the two ends. Germline assignment: CDR1 ENHRY and CDR2 SYGVKD. CDR3 bases: TGTGCCATCAGTGACAGGGTGCCTGACCAGCCCCAGCATTTT. Protein: CAISDRVPDQPQHF.

The chain combines TRBV23-1 with TRBJ1-5; tentatively, D is TRBD1 (6 bases). TRBV23-1 is assigned to the ORF class and has an uncertain function. Between the trimmed V and J ends, which lost 2 bases and 0 bases, there was a span of 17 bases. The CDR3 is 18 residues long. In DNA form, the CDR3 reads TGCGCCAGCAGTCAAACCCCGGGACAAGACTATAGCAATCAGCCCCAGCATTTT. As protein: CASSQTPGQDYSNQPQHF.